This TCR beta chain came from a study of shared clonotypes between healthy human individuals. Findings of the study overall: The represented genetic and exposure-history diversity was limited by the small number of donors. All-four-donor shared clonotypes had higher generation probabilities than non-shared clonotypes did.

This clone was observed a few times. The target antigen is unknown. Trimming cost V 1 base and J 5 bases, with 14 bases left between them. The CDR3 is 15 amino acids. Germline-derived CDR1 and CDR2 are SEHNR and FQNEAQ (reference sequence). Each subset's genomic DNA was split evenly across several immunoSEQ plates. Method: immunoSEQ multiplex PCR; TCRdb's copy keeps in-frame clones and lacks some. The sample has some 2,000,000 clones, 85% to 95% seen once. The TCR originated in a man in his late teens or twenties in good health. The V gene is TRBV7-9, the J gene TRBJ1-2; D not certain. The sample taken for sequencing was naive CD4+ T cells sorted from blood. Subset reported: CD45RA+ positively selected. CDR3 DNA: TGTGCCAGCAGCTTAGAGGCGGCCGATCCTTATGGCTACACCTTC. Encoded protein: CASSLEAADPYGYTF.